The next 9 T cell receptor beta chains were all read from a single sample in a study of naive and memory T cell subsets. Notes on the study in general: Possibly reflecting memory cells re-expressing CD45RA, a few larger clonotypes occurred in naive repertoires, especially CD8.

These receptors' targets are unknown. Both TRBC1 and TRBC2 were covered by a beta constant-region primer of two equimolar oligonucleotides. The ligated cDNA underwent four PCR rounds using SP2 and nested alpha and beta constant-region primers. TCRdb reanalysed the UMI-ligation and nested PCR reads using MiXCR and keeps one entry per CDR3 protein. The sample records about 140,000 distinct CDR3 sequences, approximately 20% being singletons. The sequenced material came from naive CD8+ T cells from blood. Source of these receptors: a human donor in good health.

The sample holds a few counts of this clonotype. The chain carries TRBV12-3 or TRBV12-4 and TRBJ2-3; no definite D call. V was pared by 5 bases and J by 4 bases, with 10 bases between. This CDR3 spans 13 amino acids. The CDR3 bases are TGTGCCAGCAGTGCCCTGGTCGCAGATACGCAGTATTTT. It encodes CASSALVADTQYF.

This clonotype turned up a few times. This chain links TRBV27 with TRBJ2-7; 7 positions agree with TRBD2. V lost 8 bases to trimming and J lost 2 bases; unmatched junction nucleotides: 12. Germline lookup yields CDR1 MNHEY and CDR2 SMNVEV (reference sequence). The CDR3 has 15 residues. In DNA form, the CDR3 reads TGTGCCAGCTACTCCTCAGGGAGGGGTACCTACGAGCAGTACTTC. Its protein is CASYSSGRGTYEQYF.

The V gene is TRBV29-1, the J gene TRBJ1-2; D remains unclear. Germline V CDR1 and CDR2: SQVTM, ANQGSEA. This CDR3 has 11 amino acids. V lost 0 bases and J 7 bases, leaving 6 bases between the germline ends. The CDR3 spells CSVEERTGYTF. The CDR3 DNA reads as TGCAGCGTTGAAGAACGGACTGGCTACACCTTC.

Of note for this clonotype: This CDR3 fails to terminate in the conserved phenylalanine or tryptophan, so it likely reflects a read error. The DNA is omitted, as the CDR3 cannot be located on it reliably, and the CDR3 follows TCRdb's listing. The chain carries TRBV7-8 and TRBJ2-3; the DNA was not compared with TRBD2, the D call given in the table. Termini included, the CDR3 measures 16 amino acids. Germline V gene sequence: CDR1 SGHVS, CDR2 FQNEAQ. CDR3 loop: CASSPGLAGTTDTQEG.

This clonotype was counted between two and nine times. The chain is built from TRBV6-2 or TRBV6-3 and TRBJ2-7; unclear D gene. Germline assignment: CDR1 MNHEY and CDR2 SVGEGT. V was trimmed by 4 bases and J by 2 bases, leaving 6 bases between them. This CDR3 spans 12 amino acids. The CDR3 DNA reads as TGTGCCAGCAGTTCCCTTCCCTACGAGCAGTACTTC. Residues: CASSSLPYEQYF.

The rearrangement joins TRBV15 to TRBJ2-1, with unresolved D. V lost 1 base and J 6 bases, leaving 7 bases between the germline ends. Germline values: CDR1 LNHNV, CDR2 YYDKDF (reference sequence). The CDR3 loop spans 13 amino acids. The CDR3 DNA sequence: TGTGCCACCAGCAGAGGGGCTAGCAATGAGCAGTTCTTC. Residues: CATSRGASNEQFF.

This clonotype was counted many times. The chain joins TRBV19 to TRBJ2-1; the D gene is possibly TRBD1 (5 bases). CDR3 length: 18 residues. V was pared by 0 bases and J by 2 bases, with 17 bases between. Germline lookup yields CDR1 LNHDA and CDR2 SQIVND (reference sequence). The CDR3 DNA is TGTGCCAGTAGTATAGATCCCGAAGGGGTTTATGCCTACAATGAGCAGTTCTTC. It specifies CASSIDPEGVYAYNEQFF.

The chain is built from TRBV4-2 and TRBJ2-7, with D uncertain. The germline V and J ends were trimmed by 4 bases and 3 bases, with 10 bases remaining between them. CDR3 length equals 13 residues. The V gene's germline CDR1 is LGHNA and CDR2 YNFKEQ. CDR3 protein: CASSPRLYYEQYF. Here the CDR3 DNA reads TGTGCCAGCAGCCCCCGGCTATACTACGAGCAGTACTTC.

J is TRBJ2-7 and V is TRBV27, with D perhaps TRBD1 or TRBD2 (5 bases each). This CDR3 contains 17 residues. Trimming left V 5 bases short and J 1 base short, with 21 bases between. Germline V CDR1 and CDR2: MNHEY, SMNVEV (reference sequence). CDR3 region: CASSPSLGTVESYEQYF. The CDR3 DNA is TGTGCCAGCAGTCCGTCTCTGGGGACCGTAGAGTCCTACGAGCAGTACTTC.